These 27 T cell receptor beta chains share one sample of origin, sequenced in a study of CD8+CD57+ T cells in acquired aplastic anemia. Sequencing was done on patients that had shown CD8+CD57+ cell expansion by flow cytometry. Genomic DNA constituted the template upon which TCR beta VDJ and CDR3 profiling was performed. TCRdb reanalysed the reads using MiXCR and keeps one entry per CDR3 protein. The sample has 450,000 to 550,000 distinct CDR3 sequences; less than 35% are singletons. The sequencing input was sorted CD4+, CD8+, or CD8+CD57+ T cells (not recorded which) from PBMCs. Source of these receptors: a human donor with aplastic anemia.

The chain joins TRBV7-9 to TRBJ1-2, with 7 bases identical to TRBD1. V lost 3 bases and J lost 5; bases outside the gene matches: 9. Germline lookup yields CDR1 SEHNR and CDR2 FQNEAQ (reference sequence). The CDR3 contains 15 residues. The CDR3 sequence: CASSFSQGSRYGYTF. CDR3 nucleotides: TGTGCCAGCAGCTTTTCACAGGGGTCTCGATATGGCTACACCTTC.

This clonotype was detected a few times. The V call is TRBV20-1, the J call TRBJ1-4; D is ambiguous. The CDR3 runs 14 residues. V was shortened by 2 bases and J by 3 bases, with 10 bases between the two germline ends. CDR1 and CDR2 (germline): DFQATT, SNEGSKA (reference sequence). CDR3 coding DNA: TGCAGTGCTAGACGGTCGGAGGCTAATGAAAAACTGTTTTTT. It encodes CSARRSEANEKLFF.

This chain uses TRBV29-1 with TRBJ2-7; D gene ambiguous. V lost 8 bases and J lost 0, with 11 bases in between. This CDR3 comprises 12 residues. From germline, CDR1 is SQVTM and CDR2 ANQGSEA. The CDR3 DNA is TGCAGCTTAGCCGGCAGCTCCTACGAGCAGTACTTC. This sequence encodes CSLAGSSYEQYF.

In regard to this clonotype: This sequence may be a read error, since a much larger clone differs from it by one base. V and J are TRBV7-2 and TRBJ1-5; D gene uncertain. The CDR3 extends over 13 amino acids. The germline gives CDR1 SGHTA, CDR2 FQGNSA. V shed 8 bases and J shed 4 bases, with 12 bases lying between them. The CDR3 is CASGDFRNQPQHF. The CDR3 DNA is TGTGCCAGCGGCGATTTTAGGAATCAGCCCCAGCATTTT.

As concerns this clonotype: This could be a read error, since a much larger clone is one nucleotide away. The chain is built from TRBV19 and TRBJ1-4; perhaps TRBD1 as D (5 bases). Germline-derived CDR1 and CDR2 are LNHDA and SQIVND (reference sequence). The CDR3 has 11 residues. V lost 11 bases and J 7 bases, leaving 11 bases between the germline ends. The CDR3 region has the DNA TGTGCCGGTAAAGGGACTGAAAAACTGTTTTTT. Its translation is CAGKGTEKLFF.

This clonotype was observed many times. CDR3: CASSERVFSNTEAFF. The CDR3 DNA sequence: TGTGCCAGCAGTGAAAGGGTTTTTTCGAACACTGAAGCTTTCTTT. The chain recombines TRBV2 with TRBJ1-1, with D unclear. V was shortened by 2 bases and J by 1 base, with 11 bases between the two germline ends. The CDR3 is 15 residues long. The germline CDR1 and CDR2 sequences are SNHLY and FYNNEI.

The chain combines TRBV5-6 with TRBJ1-2; D not certain. Trimming removed 4 bases at V and 1 base at J, with 14 bases between. The CDR3 is made up of 15 amino acids. Germline V gives CDR1 SGHDT, CDR2 YYEEEE. This CDR3 is CASSPLGSNNYGYTF. CDR3 coding DNA: TGTGCCAGCAGCCCACTGGGCAGTAATAACTATGGCTACACCTTC.

This clonotype was recorded at least ten times. The V gene is TRBV7-2, the J gene TRBJ1-3; no clear D. Germline CDR1 SGHTA, CDR2 FQGNSA. The CDR3 is made up of 15 amino acids. V gave up 3 bases and J gave up 3 bases, with 12 bases separating them. CDR3 region: CASSLERVGGNTIYF. The CDR3 coding sequence is TGTGCCAGCAGCTTGGAAAGGGTTGGTGGAAACACCATATATTTT.

J is TRBJ2-3 and V is TRBV2; no clear D. The CDR3 extends over 13 amino acids. Germline CDR1 is SNHLY and CDR2 is FYNNEI. Trimming shortened V by 5 bases and J by 6 bases, and 12 bases separated the two germline ends. The CDR3 protein is CASSLRVMDTQYF. CDR3 in DNA: TGTGCCAGCAGTTTAAGAGTTATGGATACGCAGTATTTT.

CDR3 in amino acids: CASSPRTGDTDTQYF. CDR3 nucleotides: TGTGCCAGCAGCCCTAGGACAGGCGACACAGATACGCAGTATTTT. V gene TRBV7-6 combines with J gene TRBJ2-3; 7 positions match TRBD1. CDR3 length: 15 amino acids. Germline lookup yields CDR1 SGHVS and CDR2 FNYEAQ. V lost 5 bases and J lost 2; bases outside the gene matches: 7. The full variable domain, with the rest looked up from reference TRBV7-6 and TRBJ2-3, is GAGVSQSPRYKVTKRGQDVALRCDPISGHVSLYWYRQALGQGPEFLTYFNYEAQQDKSGLPNDRFSAERPEGSISTLTIQRTEQRDSAMYRCASSPRTGDTDTQYFGPGTRLTVL.

This clonotype appeared a few times. The chain is built from TRBV7-3 and TRBJ2-7; TRBD2 is a possible D gene (5 bases). The germline V gene has CDR1 SGHTA and CDR2 FQGTGA. With 5 bases removed from V and 0 bases from J, the gap between germline ends came to 14 bases. CDR3 length equals 15 residues. CDR3 loop: CASSLYSGSSYEQYF. As DNA, the CDR3 is TGTGCCAGCAGCCTTTACAGCGGAAGCTCCTACGAGCAGTACTTC.

The chain links TRBV20-1 to TRBJ2-5; D possibly corresponds to TRBD1 (5 bases). V lost 7 bases and J 5 bases, leaving 20 bases between the germline ends. The CDR3 is made up of 14 amino acids. Germline V gene data show CDR1 as DFQATT and CDR2 as SNEGSKA (reference sequence). CDR3 nucleotides: TGCAGTGTTTTGCGGACCCCGGCAGGGGAGACCCAGTACTTC. Its translation is CSVLRTPAGETQYF.

The rearrangement uses TRBV6-2 or TRBV6-3 and TRBJ2-1; 9 bases agree with TRBD1. V shed 0 bases and J 5 bases; nucleotides not matched to a gene: 8. The CDR3 loop spans 17 amino acids. Germline-derived CDR1 and CDR2 are MNHEY and SVGEGT. CDR3 nucleotide sequence: TGTGCCAGCAGTTACTCTATCCCGCGACAGGGGGACAATGAGCAGTTCTTC. It is translated as CASSYSIPRQGDNEQFF.

The chain has TRBV19 and TRBJ2-7; D not certain. With 6 bases removed from V and 4 bases from J, the gap between germline ends came to 7 bases. CDR1 LNHDA and CDR2 SQIVND come from the germline V gene (reference sequence). The CDR3 runs to 11 residues. CDR3 amino acids: CASSNIYEQYF. CDR3 coding DNA: TGTGCCAGTAGCAACATATACGAGCAGTACTTC.

The V gene is TRBV2, the J gene TRBJ2-3, with D possibly matching TRBD1 (5 bases). V lost 8 bases, J lost 2 bases, and 17 bases lay in between. The CDR3 spans 15 residues. Germline lookup yields CDR1 SNHLY and CDR2 FYNNEI. CDR3 nucleotide sequence: TGTGCCAGCGGGGCTGATAGGGGAAACACAGATACGCAGTATTTT. Translation gives CASGADRGNTDTQYF.

This clonotype has at least ten counts. The chain is built from TRBV6-5 and TRBJ1-1, with D unresolved. The V end lost 4 bases, the J end lost 0 bases, and 6 bases lay between the germline ends. Germline-derived CDR1 and CDR2 are MNHEY and SVGAGI. The CDR3 extends over 13 amino acids. CDR3 in amino acids: CASSSQVNTEAFF. The DNA for the CDR3 is TGTGCCAGCAGTTCGCAGGTGAACACTGAAGCTTTCTTT.

This clonotype has a single count. Germline and junction disagree at one end, which may indicate a read error. The chain links TRBV10-3 to TRBJ2-7; TRBD1 aligns across 8 bases. Per the germline V gene, CDR1 is ENHRY and CDR2 is SYGVKD. The CDR3 is made up of 14 amino acids. The CDR3 nucleotides are TGTGCCAGCAGTTATTCGGGACAGGTGGTCGAGCAGTACTTC. This sequence encodes CASSYSGQVVEQYF.

This clonotype was seen a few times. V and J are TRBV6-1 and TRBJ1-3, with D tentatively TRBD1 (5 bases). CDR3 length: 14 amino acids. Per the germline V gene, CDR1 is MNHNS and CDR2 is SASEGT. Trimming stripped 2 bases from V and 9 bases from J, with 14 bases between. The DNA for the CDR3 is TGTGCCAGCAGTGAAAGGGTGGGCGGGGGCACCATATATTTT. Protein: CASSERVGGGTIYF.

This clonotype was recorded many times. The chain carries TRBV2 and TRBJ1-5, with 7 bases matching TRBD1. The CDR3 runs to 13 residues. Germline CDR1 SNHLY, CDR2 FYNNEI. V gave up 2 bases and J gave up 7 bases; unmatched junction bases: 2. The CDR3 here is CASSERQGQPQHF. CDR3 DNA: TGTGCCAGCAGTGAAAGACAGGGCCAGCCCCAGCATTTT.

The J gene is TRBJ2-1, the V gene TRBV9; 9 bases map to TRBD2. The ends lost 4 bases at V and 9 bases at J; junction bases unmatched: 14. The CDR3 sequence is 16 residues long. Germline V gene lookup returns CDR1 SGDLS and CDR2 YYNGEE. The CDR3 region is CASSPLLAGGAVEQFF. DNA for the CDR3: TGTGCCAGCAGCCCCCTCTTGGCGGGAGGGGCCGTTGAGCAGTTCTTC. Full variable domain (outside the CDR3, taken from reference TRBV9 and TRBJ2-1): DSGVTQTPKHLITATGQRVTLRCSPRSGDLSVYWYQQSLDQGLQFLIQYYNGEERAKGNILERFSAQQFPDLHSELNLSSLELGDSALYFCASSPLLAGGAVEQFFGPGTRLTVL.

The chain links TRBV19 to TRBJ1-6, with 9 bases fitting TRBD1. The V gene end was trimmed by 6 bases and the J gene end by 9 bases; junction bases not matched to a gene: 9. The CDR3 is 15 residues long. Germline V CDR1 and CDR2: LNHDA, SQIVND (reference sequence). The CDR3 region is CASSKLGQGSSPLHF. CDR3 nucleotides: TGTGCCAGTAGCAAGCTCGGACAGGGGAGTTCACCCCTCCACTTT.

This clonotype was counted ten times or more. The genes are TRBV20-1 and TRBJ1-5, with D maybe TRBD1 (5 bases). The germline gives CDR1 DFQATT, CDR2 SNEGSKA (reference sequence). The CDR3 length is 13 residues. V was pared by 3 bases and J by 7 bases, with 13 bases between. Here the CDR3 DNA reads TGCAGTGCTAGTGGGTCAGGGCGGCAGCCCCAGCATTTT. It is translated as CSASGSGRQPQHF.

This clonotype was counted only a few times. V usage is TRBV3-1 and J usage is TRBJ1-2, with no clear D. The length of the CDR3 is 13 residues. V lost 0 bases, J lost 8 bases, and 10 bases lay in between. The germline V gene encodes CDR1 LGHDT and CDR2 YNNKEL (reference sequence). The CDR3: CASSQDGLTGYTF. CDR3 nucleotide sequence: TGTGCCAGCAGCCAAGACGGACTTACGGGCTACACCTTC.

V is TRBV29-1 and J is TRBJ2-7; 7 bases align to TRBD2. CDR1 is SQVTM and CDR2 is ANQGSEA in the germline V gene. V shed 8 bases and J 6 bases; nucleotides not matched to a gene: 10. The CDR3 extends over 12 amino acids. The CDR3 is CSQVRGRSEQYF. As DNA, the CDR3 is TGCAGCCAAGTTCGCGGGAGAAGCGAGCAGTACTTC.

This clonotype appeared many times. V is TRBV29-1 and J is TRBJ1-2, with D uncertain. The germline gives CDR1 SQVTM, CDR2 ANQGSEA. V lost 0 bases, J lost 4 bases, and 9 bases lay in between. This CDR3 has 13 residues. As DNA, the CDR3 is TGCAGCGTTGAAGAGAAAGGGAGCTATGGCTACACCTTC. This translates into CSVEEKGSYGYTF. The whole variable domain, filled in from reference TRBV29-1 and TRBJ1-2, reads SAVISQKPSRDICQRGTSLTIQCQVDSQVTMMFWYRQQPGQSLTLIATANQGSEATYESGFVIDKFPISRPNLTFSTLTVSNMSPEDSSIYLCSVEEKGSYGYTFGSGTRLTVV.

This clonotype was counted between two and nine times. The chain is built from TRBV5-1 and TRBJ2-5, with D unresolved. The length of the CDR3 is 17 residues. Germline V gene data show CDR1 as SGHRS and CDR2 as YFSETQ. Trimming removed 0 bases from V and 2 bases from J, with 17 bases in between. The CDR3 protein is CASSLGVGAVQQETQYF. The CDR3 coding sequence is TGCGCCAGCAGCTTGGGTGTGGGCGCCGTCCAACAAGAGACCCAGTACTTC.

In its sample, this clonotype was seen once. This chain links TRBV24-1 with TRBJ1-5, with TRBD1 matching over 7 bases. With 5 bases clipped from V and 7 bases from J, the junction kept 10 bases outside the gene matches. The CDR3 covers 15 residues. Germline V lookup: CDR1 KGHDR, CDR2 SFDVKD. The CDR3 nucleotides are TGTGCCACCAGTGCTAACGACAGGGCTGGGCAGCCCCAGCATTTT. Its protein is CATSANDRAGQPQHF.